The T cell receptor beta chain under discussion was sequenced for a study of T cell responses to AZD1222 COVID-19 vaccine. General study results and limits: All repertoire sampling was performed exclusively after the peak T cell response. Spike-specific TCR breadth and depth were elevated following two AZD1222 doses.

Losses at the gene ends were 7 bases for V and 5 bases for J; bases not matched to a gene: 5. CDR3 length equals 14 residues. Germline loops: CDR1 SGHTA, CDR2 FQGNSA. Sequencing was performed with immunoSEQ multiplex PCR; in TCRdb, only in-frame clones are kept and a portion is missing. The profile shows some 130,000 clones, about nine tenths of them singletons. Concerning this clone itself: Its antigen is not identified.

Sequenced material: peripheral blood, taken on day 0 of AZD1222 vaccination. The sequence was collected from an adult in good health. This chain connects TRBV7-2 to TRBJ2-3, with 11 bases lining up with TRBD2. In DNA form, the CDR3 reads TGTGCCAGCATGCTAGCGGGGGGCTTAGATACGCAGTATTTT. It yields the protein CASMLAGGLDTQYF.